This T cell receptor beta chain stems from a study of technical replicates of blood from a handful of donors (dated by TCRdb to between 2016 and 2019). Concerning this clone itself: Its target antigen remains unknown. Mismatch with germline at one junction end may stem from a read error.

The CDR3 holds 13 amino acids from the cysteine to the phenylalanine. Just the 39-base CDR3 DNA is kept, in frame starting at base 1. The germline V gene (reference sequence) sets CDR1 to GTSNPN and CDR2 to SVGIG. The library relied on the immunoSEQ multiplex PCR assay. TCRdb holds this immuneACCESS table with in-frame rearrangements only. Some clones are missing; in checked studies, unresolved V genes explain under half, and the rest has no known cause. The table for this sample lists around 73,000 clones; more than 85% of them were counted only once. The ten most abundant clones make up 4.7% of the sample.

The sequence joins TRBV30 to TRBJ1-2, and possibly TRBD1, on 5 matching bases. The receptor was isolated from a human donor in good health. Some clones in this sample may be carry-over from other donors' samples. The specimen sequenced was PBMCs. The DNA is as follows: TGTGCCTGGAGTGTTGTCAGGCAAAGGGGCTGCACCTTC. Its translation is CAWSVVRQRGCTF. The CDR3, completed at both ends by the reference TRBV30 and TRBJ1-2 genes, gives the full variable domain SQTIHQWPATLVQPVGSPLSLECTVEGTSNPNLYWYRQAAGRGLQLLFYSVGIGQISSEVPQNLSASRPQDRQFILSSKKLLLSDSGFYLCAWSVVRQRGCTFGSGTRLTVV.